This T cell receptor (beta chain) derives from a study of blood T cell repertoires in COVID-19. Some clones are missing from TCRdb's copy, which holds only in-frame ones; the method was immunoSEQ multiplex PCR. The sample contains roughly 280,000 clones, more than 80% of which appear only once. Trimming took 2 bases from V and 5 from J, leaving 13 bases between them. Germline loops: CDR1 LNHDA, CDR2 SQIVND (reference sequence). This CDR3 comprises 14 residues. Material for sequencing was PBMCs or T cells enriched from blood (not recorded which). The TCR sequence derives from a woman aged 30 to 39 with acute COVID-19. This sequence joins TRBV19 and TRBJ2-7; D perhaps matches TRBD2 (6 bases). In DNA form, the CDR3 reads TGTGCCAGTAGTATAAATGGAGGGGCGGACGAGCAGTACTTC. Translated, it gives CASSINGGADEQYF.